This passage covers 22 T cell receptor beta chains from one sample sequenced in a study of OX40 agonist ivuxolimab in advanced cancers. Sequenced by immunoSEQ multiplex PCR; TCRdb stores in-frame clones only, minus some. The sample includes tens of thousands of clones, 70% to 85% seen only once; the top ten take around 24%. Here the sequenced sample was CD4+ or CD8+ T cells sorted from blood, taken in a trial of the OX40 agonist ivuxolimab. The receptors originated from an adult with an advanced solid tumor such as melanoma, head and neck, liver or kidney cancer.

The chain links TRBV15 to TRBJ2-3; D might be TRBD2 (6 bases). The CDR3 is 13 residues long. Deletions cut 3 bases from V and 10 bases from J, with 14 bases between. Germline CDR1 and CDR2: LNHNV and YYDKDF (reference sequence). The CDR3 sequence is CATSRWRVDAQYF. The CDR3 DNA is TGTGCCACCAGCAGGTGGAGGGTAGACGCGCAGTATTTT. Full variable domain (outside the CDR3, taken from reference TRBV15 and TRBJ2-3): DAMVIQNPRYQVTQFGKPVTLSCSQTLNHNVMYWYQQKSSQAPKLLFHYYDKDFNNEADTPDNFQSRRPNTSFCFLDIRSPGLGDTAMYLCATSRWRVDAQYFGPGTRLTVL.

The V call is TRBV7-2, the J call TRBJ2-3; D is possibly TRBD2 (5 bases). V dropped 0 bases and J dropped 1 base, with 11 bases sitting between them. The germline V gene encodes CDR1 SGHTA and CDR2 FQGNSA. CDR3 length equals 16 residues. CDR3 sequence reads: CASSLAEWTGTDTQYF. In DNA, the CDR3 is TGTGCCAGCAGCTTAGCGGAGTGGACTGGCACAGATACGCAGTATTTT.

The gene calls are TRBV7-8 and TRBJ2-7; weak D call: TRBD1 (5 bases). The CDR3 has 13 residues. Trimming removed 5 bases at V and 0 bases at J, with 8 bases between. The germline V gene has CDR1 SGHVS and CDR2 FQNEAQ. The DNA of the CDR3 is TGTGCCAGCAGCGCCGGACACTCCTACGAGCAGTACTTC. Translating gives CASSAGHSYEQYF.

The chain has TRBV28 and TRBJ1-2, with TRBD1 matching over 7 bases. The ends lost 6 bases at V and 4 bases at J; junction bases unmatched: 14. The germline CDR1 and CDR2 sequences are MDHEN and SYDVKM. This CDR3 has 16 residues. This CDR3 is CASSPEGTAGGYGYTF. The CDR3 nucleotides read TGTGCCAGCAGCCCGGAGGGGACAGCTGGCGGCTATGGCTACACCTTC.

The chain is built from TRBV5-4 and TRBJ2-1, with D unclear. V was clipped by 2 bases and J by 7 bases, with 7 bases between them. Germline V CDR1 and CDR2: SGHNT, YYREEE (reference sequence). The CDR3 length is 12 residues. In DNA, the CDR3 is TGTGCCAGCAGCTTCGGTCTTAATGAGCAGTTCTTC. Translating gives CASSFGLNEQFF.

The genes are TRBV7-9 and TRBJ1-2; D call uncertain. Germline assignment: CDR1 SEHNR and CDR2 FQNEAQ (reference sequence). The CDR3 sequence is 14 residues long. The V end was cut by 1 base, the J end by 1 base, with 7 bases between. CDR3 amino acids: CASSLVPVNYGYTF. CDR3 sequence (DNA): TGTGCCAGCAGCTTAGTTCCAGTTAACTATGGCTACACCTTC.

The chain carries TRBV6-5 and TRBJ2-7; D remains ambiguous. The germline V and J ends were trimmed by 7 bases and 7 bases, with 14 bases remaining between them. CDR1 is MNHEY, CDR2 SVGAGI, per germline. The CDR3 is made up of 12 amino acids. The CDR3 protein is CASTPRKGEQYF. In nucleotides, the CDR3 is TGTGCCAGCACCCCCAGAAAAGGGGAGCAGTACTTC.

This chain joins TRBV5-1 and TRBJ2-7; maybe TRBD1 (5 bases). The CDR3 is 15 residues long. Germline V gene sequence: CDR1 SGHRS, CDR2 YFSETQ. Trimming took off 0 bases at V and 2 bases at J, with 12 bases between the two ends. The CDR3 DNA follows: TGCGCCAGCAGCTTGGATATTCAGGGCCCCTACGAGCAGTACTTC. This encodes CASSLDIQGPYEQYF.

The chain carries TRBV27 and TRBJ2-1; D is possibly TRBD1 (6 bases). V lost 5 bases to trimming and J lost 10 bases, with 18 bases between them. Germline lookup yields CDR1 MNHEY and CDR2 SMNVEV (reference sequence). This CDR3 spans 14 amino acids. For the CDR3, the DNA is TGTGCCAGCAGTCCCGGGACAACGGGTGGGGAGCAGTTCTTC. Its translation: CASSPGTTGGEQFF.

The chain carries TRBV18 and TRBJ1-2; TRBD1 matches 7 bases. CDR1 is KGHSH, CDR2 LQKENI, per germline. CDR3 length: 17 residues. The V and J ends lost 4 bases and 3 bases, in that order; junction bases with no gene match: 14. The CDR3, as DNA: TGTGCCAGCTCACTGGGGGTGGGCACAGGGGAAGACTATGGCTACACCTTC. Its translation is CASSLGVGTGEDYGYTF.

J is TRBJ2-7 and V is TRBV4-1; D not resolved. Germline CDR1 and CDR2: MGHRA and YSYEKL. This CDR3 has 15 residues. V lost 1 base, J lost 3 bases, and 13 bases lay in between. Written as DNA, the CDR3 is TGCGCCAGCAGCCAAGGGGGTCCGGGTAACTACGAGCAGTACTTC. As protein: CASSQGGPGNYEQYF.

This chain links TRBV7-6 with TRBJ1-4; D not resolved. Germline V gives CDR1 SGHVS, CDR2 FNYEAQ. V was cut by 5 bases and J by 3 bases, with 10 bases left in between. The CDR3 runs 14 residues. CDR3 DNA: TGTGCCAGCAGCCCTGAGATCGCTAATGAAAAACTGTTTTTT. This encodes CASSPEIANEKLFF.

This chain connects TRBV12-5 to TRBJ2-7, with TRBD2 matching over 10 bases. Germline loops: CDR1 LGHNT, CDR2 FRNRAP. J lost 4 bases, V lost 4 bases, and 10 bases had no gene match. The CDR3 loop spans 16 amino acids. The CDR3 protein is CASGSGTPSGSYEQYF. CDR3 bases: TGTGCTAGTGGTTCGGGAACGCCTAGCGGGAGTTACGAGCAGTACTTC.

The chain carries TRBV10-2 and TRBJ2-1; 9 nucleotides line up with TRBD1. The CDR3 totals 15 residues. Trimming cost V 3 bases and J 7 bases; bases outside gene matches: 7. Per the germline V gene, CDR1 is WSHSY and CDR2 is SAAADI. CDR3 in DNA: TGCGCCAGCAGTGATCGGACAGGGGTTTTAAATGAGCAGTTCTTC. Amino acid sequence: CASSDRTGVLNEQFF.

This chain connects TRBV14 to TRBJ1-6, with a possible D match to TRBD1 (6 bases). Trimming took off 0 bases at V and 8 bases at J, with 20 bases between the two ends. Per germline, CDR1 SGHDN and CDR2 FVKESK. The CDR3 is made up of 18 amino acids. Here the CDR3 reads CASSQEIGRGIFDSPLHF. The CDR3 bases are TGTGCCAGCAGCCAAGAGATCGGCAGGGGCATATTTGATTCACCCCTCCACTTT.

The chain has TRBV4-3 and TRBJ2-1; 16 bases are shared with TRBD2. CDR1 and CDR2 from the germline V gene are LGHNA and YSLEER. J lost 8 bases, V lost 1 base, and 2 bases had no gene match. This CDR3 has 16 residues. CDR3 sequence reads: CASSQGGLAGGYEQFF. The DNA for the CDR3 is TGCGCCAGCAGCCAAGGGGGACTAGCGGGAGGGTATGAGCAGTTCTTC.

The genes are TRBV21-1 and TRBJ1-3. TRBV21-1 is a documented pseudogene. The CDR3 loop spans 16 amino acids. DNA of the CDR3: TGTGCCAGCAGACATCCACTACAACACGCACGAAACACCATATATTTT. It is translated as CASRHPLQHARNTIYF.

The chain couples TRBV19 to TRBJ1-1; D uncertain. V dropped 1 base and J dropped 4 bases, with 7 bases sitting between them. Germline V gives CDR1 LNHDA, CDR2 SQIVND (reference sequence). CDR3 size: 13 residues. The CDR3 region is CASSIGIGTEAFF. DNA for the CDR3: TGTGCCAGTAGTATAGGGATTGGCACTGAAGCTTTCTTT. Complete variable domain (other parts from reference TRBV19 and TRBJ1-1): DGGITQSPKYLFRKEGQNVTLSCEQNLNHDAMYWYRQDPGQGLRLIYYSQIVNDFQKGDIAEGYSVSREKKESFPLTVTSAQKNPTAFYLCASSIGIGTEAFFGQGTRLTVV.

CDR3 loop: CASSLEGGWQETQYF. The CDR3 region has the DNA TGTGCCAGCAGCTTAGAGGGGGGCTGGCAAGAGACCCAGTACTTC. The chain links TRBV7-8 to TRBJ2-5; D tentatively reads TRBD1 or TRBD2 (6 bases each). CDR3 length equals 15 residues. Deletions cut 1 base from V and 2 bases from J, with 11 bases between. Germline V gives CDR1 SGHVS, CDR2 FQNEAQ. The full variable domain, with the rest looked up from reference TRBV7-8 and TRBJ2-5, is GAGVSQSPRYKVAKRGQDVALRCDPISGHVSLFWYQQALGQGPEFLTYFQNEAQLDKSGLPSDRFFAERPEGSVSTLKIQRTQQEDSAVYLCASSLEGGWQETQYFGPGTRLLVL.

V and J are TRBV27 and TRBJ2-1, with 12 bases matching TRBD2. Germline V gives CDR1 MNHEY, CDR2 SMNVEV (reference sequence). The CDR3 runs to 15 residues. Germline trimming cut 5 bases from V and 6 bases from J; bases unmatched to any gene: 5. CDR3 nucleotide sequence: TGTGCCAGCAGTATGGGACTAGCGGGTAGCAATGAGCAGTTCTTC. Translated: CASSMGLAGSNEQFF.

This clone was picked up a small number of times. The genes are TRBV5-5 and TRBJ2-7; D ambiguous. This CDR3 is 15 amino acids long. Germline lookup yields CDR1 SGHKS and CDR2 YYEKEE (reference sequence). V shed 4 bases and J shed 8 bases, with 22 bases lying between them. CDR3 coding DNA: TGTGCCAGCAGCGGGGTGCCAGGCGAATGGTATAAGCAGTACTTC. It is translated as CASSGVPGEWYKQYF.

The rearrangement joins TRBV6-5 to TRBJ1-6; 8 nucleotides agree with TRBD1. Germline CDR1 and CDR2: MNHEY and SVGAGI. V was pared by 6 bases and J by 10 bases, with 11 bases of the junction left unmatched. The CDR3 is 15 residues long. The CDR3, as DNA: TGTGCCAGCAGCCAAATGACAGGGGTCGCGTCACCCCTCCACTTT. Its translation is CASSQMTGVASPLHF.